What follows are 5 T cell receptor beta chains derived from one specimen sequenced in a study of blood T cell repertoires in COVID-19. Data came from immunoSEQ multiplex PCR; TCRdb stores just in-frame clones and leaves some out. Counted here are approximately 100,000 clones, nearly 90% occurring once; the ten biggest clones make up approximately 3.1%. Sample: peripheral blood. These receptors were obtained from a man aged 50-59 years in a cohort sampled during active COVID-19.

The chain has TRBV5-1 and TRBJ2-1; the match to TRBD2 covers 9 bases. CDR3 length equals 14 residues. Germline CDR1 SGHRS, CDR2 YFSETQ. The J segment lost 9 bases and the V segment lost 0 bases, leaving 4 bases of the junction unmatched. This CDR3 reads CASSLVAGDVEQFF. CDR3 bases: TGCGCCAGCAGCTTGGTAGCGGGGGATGTTGAGCAGTTCTTC.

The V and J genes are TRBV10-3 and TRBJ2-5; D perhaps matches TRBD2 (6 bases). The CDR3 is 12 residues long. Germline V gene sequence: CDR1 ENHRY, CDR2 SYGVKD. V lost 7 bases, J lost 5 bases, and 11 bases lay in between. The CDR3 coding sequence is TGTGCCATCAAGGGACTGGGGGAGACCCAGTACTTC. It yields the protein CAIKGLGETQYF.

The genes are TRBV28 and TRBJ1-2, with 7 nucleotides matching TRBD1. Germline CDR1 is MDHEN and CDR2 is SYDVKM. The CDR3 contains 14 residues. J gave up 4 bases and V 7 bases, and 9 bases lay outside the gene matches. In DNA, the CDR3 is TGTGCCAGCACCCCGGGACAGATCTTCTATGGCTACACCTTC. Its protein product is CASTPGQIFYGYTF.

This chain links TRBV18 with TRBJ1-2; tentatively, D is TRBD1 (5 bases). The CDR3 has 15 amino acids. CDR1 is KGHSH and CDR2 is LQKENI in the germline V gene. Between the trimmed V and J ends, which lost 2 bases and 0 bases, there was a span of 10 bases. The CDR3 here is CASSPLDTTNYGYTF. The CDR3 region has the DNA TGTGCCAGCTCACCATTGGACACCACTAACTATGGCTACACCTTC.

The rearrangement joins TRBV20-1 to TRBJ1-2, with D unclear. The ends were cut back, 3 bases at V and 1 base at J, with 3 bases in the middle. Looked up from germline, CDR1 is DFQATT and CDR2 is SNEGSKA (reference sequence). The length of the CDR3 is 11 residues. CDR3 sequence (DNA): TGCAGTGCTAGCAATAACTATGGCTACACCTTC. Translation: CSASNNYGYTF.